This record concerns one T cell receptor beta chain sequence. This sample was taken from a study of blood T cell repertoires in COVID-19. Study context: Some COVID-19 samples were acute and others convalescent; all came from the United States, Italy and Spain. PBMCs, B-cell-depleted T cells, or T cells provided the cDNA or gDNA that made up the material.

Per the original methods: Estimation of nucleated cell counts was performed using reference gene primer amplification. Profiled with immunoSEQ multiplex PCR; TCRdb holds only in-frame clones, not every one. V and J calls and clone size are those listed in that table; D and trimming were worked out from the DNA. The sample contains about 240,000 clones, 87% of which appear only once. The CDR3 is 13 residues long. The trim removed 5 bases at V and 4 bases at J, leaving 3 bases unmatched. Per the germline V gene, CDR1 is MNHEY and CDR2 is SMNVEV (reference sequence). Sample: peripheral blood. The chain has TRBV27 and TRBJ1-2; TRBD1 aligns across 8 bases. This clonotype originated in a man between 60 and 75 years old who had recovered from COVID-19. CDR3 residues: CASSRDRGYGYTF. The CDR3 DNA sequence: TGTGCCAGCAGTCGCGACAGGGGCTATGGCTACACCTTC.